This entry is about one T cell receptor beta chain. Its antigen is not known. This sample is drawn from a study of graft-versus-host responses after intestinal transplantation. Study as a whole: Recipients across the board were started on anti-thymocyte globulin induction, then kept on tacrolimus and steroids for approximately three years. Findings and limits, study-wide: Early declines in HvG clones that occurred post-transplant were associated with peak circulating GvH clone levels.

TCRdb keeps only in-frame clones here, not all; method: immunoSEQ multiplex PCR. Here the sample spans about 16,000 clones, 88% being singletons. V was shortened by 2 bases and J by 0 bases, with 7 bases between the two germline ends. There are 14 residues in the CDR3. CDR1 is MDHEN, CDR2 SYDVKM, per germline. This material consisted of PBMCs, taken about 110 days after intestinal transplant. This receptor was identified in a human patient who received an intestinal transplant, so some T cells may come from the graft donor. V gene TRBV28 combines with J gene TRBJ1-2; D perhaps matches TRBD1 (6 bases). The CDR3 coding sequence is TGTGCCAGCAGTTTAAGACAGGCTAACTATGGCTACACCTTC. This sequence encodes CASSLRQANYGYTF.